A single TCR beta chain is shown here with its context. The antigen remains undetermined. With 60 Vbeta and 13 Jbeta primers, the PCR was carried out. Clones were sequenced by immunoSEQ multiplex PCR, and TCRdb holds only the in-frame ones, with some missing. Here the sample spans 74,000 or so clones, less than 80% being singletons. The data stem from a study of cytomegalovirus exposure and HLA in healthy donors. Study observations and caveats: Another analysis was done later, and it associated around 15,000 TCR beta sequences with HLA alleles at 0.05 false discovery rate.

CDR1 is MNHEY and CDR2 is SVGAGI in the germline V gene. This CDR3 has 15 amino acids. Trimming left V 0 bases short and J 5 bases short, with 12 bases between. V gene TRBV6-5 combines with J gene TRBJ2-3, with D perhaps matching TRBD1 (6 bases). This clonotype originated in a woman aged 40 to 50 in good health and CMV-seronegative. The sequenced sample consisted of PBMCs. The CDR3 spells CASSYSDRAGDTQYF. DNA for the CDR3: TGTGCCAGCAGTTACTCGGACAGAGCTGGAGATACGCAGTATTTT.